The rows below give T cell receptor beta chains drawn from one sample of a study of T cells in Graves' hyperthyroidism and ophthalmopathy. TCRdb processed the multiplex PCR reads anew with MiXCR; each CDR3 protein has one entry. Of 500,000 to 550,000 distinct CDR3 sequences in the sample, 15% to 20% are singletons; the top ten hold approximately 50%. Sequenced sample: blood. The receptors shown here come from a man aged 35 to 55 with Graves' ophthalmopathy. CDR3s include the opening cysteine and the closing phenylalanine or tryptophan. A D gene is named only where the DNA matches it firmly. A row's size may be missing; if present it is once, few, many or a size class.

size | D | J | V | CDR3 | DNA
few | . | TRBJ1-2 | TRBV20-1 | CSASPAYGYTF | TGCAGTGCCAGCCCGGCGTATGGCTACACCTTC
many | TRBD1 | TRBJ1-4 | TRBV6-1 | CASSPTGAMEKLFF | TGTGCCAGCAGCCCCACAGGGGCGATGGAAAAACTGTTTTTT
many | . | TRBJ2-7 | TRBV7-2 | CASSLGLGPYEQYF | TGTGCCAGCAGCTTAGGTCTTGGCCCCTACGAGCAGTACTTC
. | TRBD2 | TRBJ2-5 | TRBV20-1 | CSARAASGGGYQETQYF | TGCAGTGCTAGAGCGGCTAGCGGGGGGGGCTACCAAGAGACCCAGTACTTC
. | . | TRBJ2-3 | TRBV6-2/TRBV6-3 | CASSSPPGRTDTQYF | TGTGCCAGCAGTTCGCCTCCTGGACGCACAGATACGCAGTATTTT
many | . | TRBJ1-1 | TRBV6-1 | CASSMGQMNTEAFF | TGTGCCAGCAGCATGGGACAAATGAACACTGAAGCTTTCTTT
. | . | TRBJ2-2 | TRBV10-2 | CASNWQAPTGELFF | TGCGCCAGCAACTGGCAGGCCCCCACCGGGGAGCTGTTTTTT
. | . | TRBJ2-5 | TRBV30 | CAWSVRALRRETQYF | TGTGCCTGGAGTGTACGTGCCCTAAGAAGAGAGACCCAGTACTTC
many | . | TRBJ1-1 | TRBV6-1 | CATGQYPEAFF | TGTGCCACGGGACAATACCCTGAAGCTTTCTTT
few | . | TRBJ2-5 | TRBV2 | CASRPGGEETQYF | TGTGCCAGCCGACCCGGAGGTGAGGAGACCCAGTACTTC
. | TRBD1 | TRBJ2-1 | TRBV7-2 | CASSWDRYYNEQFF | TGTGCCAGCAGCTGGGACAGGTACTACAATGAGCAGTTCTTC
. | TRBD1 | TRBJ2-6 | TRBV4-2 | CASSQDTGQGAAGANVLTF | TGTGCCAGCAGCCAAGATACGGGACAGGGGGCTGCGGGGGCCAACGTCCTGACTTTC
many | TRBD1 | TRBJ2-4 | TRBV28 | CASRRQGGNIQYF | TGTGCCAGCAGGAGACAGGGCGGAAACATTCAGTACTTC
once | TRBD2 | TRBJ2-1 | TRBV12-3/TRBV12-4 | CASRAGASGRGHEQFF | TGTGCCAGCAGAGCCGGGGCTAGCGGGAGAGGGCATGAGCAGTTCTTC
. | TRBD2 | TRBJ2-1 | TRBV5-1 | CASSGGRGVYNEQFF | TGCGCCAGCAGCGGGGGGCGGGGGGTCTACAATGAGCAGTTCTTC
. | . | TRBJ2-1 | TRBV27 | CASSSHLGGPPYNEQFF | TGTGCCAGCAGTTCCCACCTGGGGGGGCCCCCTTACAATGAGCAGTTCTTC
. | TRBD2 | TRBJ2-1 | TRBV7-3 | CASSKAGGPYNEQFF | TGTGCCAGCAGCAAAGCGGGGGGGCCCTACAATGAGCAGTTCTTC
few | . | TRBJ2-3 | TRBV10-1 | CASSETSHTDTQYF | TGCGCCAGCAGTGAAACTAGCCACACAGATACGCAGTATTTT
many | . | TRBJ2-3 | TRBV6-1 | CASSEDKLRDTQYF | TGTGCCAGCAGTGAAGATAAGTTACGAGATACGCAGTATTTT
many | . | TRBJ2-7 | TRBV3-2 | CASSQMPVVFYEQYF | TGTGCCAGCAGCCAAATGCCCGTGGTCTTCTACGAGCAGTACTTC
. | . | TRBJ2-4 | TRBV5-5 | CASSLEVAGLAKNIQYF | TGTGCCAGCAGCTTGGAGGTGGCGGGGCTGGCCAAAAACATTCAGTACTTC
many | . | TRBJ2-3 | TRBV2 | CASTERGSGTDTQYF | TGTGCCAGCACCGAGAGAGGGAGTGGGACAGATACGCAGTATTTT
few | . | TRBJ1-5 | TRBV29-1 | CSVESSGQPQHF | TGCAGCGTTGAATCCTCAGGGCAGCCCCAGCATTTT
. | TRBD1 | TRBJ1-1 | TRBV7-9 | CASSPSPGTGNTEAFF | TGTGCCAGCAGCCCGAGTCCCGGGACAGGGAACACTGAAGCTTTCTTT
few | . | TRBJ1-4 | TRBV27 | CASSLFGQSDRATNEKLFF | TGTGCCAGCAGTTTATTCGGACAGAGTGACAGAGCAACTAATGAAAAACTGTTTTTT
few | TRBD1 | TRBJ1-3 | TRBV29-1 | CSVGTGGSGNTIYF | TGCAGCGTTGGGACAGGGGGCTCTGGAAACACCATATATTTT
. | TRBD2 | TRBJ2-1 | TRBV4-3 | CASSQEGLAGVLNEQFF | TGCGCCAGCAGCCAAGAGGGACTAGCGGGAGTTCTCAATGAGCAGTTCTTC
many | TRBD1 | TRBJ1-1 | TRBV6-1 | CASSSTTLTGTANTEAFF | TGTGCCAGCAGTTCCACCACCCTAACCGGGACAGCGAACACTGAAGCTTTCTTT
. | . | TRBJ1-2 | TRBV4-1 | CASSQWLGPSGGYTF | TGCGCCAGCAGCCAATGGTTAGGTCCCTCTGGTGGCTACACCTTC
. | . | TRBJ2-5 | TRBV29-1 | CSVSQGQETQYF | TGCAGCGTTTCACAGGGCCAAGAGACCCAGTACTTC
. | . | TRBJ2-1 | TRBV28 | CASSLPGAASSYNEQFF | TGTGCCAGCAGCCTTCCCGGTGCCGCGAGCTCCTACAATGAGCAGTTCTTC
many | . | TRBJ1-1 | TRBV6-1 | CASSSAGAGDTEAFF | TGTGCCAGCAGTTCCGCAGGGGCGGGAGACACTGAAGCTTTCTTT
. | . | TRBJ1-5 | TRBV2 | CASSAGVSNQPQHF | TGTGCCAGCAGTGCGGGTGTGAGCAATCAGCCCCAGCATTTT
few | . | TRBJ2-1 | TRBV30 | CAWSEGTDEQFF | TGTGCCTGGAGTGAAGGGACCGATGAGCAGTTCTTC
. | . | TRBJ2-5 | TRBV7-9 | CASSPVGLQETQYF | TGTGCCAGCAGCCCGGTCGGATTGCAAGAGACCCAGTACTTC